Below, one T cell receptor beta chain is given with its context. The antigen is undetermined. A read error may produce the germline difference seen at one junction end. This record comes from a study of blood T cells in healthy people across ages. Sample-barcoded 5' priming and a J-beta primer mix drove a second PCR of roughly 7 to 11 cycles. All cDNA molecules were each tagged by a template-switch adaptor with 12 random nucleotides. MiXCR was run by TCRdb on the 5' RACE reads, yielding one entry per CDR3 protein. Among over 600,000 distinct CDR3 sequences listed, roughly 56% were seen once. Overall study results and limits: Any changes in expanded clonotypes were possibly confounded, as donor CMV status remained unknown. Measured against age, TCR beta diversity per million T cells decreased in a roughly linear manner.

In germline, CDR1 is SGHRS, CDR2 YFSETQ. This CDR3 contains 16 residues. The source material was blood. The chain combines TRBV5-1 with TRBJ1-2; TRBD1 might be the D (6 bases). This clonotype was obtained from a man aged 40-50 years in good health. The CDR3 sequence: CASGLGLVQGSYGYTF. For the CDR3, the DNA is TGCGCCAGCGGCTTGGGGTTGGTACAGGGAAGCTATGGCTACACCTTC.